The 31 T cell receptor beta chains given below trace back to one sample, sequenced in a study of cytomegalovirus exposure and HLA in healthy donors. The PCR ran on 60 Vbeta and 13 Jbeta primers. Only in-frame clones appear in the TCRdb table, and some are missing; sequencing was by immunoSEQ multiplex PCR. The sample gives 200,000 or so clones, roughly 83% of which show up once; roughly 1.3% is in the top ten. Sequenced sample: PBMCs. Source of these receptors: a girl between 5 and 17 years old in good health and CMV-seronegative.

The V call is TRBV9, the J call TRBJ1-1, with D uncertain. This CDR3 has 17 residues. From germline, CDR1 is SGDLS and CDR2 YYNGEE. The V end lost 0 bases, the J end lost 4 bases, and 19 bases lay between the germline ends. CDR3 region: CASSVGSSGLGVTEAFF. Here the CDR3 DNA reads TGTGCCAGCAGCGTAGGGTCGTCTGGGCTCGGGGTCACTGAAGCTTTCTTT.

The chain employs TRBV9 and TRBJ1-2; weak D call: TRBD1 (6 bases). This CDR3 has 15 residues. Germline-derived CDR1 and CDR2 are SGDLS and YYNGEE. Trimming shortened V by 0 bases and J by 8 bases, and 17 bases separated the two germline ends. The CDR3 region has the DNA TGTGCCAGCAGCGTAGAACAGGGAGGGGCAGGCGGCTACACCTTC. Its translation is CASSVEQGGAGGYTF.

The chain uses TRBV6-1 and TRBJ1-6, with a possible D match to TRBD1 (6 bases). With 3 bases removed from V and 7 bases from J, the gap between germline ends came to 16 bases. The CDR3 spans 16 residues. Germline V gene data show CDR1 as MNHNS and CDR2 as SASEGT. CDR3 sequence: CASSEVRAGANSPLHF. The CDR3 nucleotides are TGTGCCAGCAGTGAGGTGAGGGCGGGGGCCAATTCACCCCTCCACTTT.

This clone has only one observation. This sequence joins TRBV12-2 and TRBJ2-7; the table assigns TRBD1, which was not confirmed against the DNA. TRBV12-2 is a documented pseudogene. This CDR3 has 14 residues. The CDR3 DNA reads TGTGCAAGTCGCTTAGTTGAGACAGGGGGCGAGCAGTACTTC. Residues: CASRLVETGGEQYF.

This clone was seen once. The CDR3, as DNA: TGTGCCAGCAGCTTGGGGGAGGCGGACCACTATGGCTACACCTTC. The encoded protein is CASSLGEADHYGYTF. J is TRBJ1-2 and V is TRBV5-4; the D is unclear. Trimming cost V 0 bases and J 3 bases, with 12 bases left between them. Germline-derived CDR1 and CDR2 are SGHNT and YYREEE (reference sequence). CDR3 length equals 15 residues.

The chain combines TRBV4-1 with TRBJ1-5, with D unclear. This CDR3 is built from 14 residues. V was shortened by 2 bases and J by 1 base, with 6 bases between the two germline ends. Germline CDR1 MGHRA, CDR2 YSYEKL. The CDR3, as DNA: TGCGCCAGCAGCCAATCTCTCAGCAATCAGCCCCAGCATTTT. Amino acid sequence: CASSQSLSNQPQHF.

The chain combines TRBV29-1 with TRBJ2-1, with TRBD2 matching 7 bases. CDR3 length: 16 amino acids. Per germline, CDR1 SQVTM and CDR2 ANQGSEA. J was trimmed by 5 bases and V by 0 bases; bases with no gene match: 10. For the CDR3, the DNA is TGCAGCGTTGAAGATCTGGGGCGGGGGTGGGACAATGAGCAGTTCTTC. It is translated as CSVEDLGRGWDNEQFF.

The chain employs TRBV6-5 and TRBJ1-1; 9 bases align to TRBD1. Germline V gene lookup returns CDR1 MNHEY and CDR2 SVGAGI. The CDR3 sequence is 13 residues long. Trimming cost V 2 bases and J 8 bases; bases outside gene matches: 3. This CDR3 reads CASSYPDRGEAFF. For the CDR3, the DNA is TGTGCCAGCAGTTACCCGGACAGGGGAGAAGCTTTCTTT.

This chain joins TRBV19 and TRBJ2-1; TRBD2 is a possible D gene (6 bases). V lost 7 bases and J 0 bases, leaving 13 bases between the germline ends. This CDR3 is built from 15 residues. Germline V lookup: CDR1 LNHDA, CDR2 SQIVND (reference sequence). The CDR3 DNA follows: TGTGCCAGTACCCTTAGCGGCAGCTCCTACAATGAGCAGTTCTTC. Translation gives CASTLSGSSYNEQFF.

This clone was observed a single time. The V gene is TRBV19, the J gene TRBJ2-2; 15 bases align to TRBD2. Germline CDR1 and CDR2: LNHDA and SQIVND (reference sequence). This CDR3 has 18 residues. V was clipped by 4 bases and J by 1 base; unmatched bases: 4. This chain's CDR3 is CASSRTSGRAGNTGELFF. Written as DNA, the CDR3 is TGTGCCAGTAGTAGGACTAGCGGGAGGGCGGGGAACACCGGGGAGCTGTTTTTT.

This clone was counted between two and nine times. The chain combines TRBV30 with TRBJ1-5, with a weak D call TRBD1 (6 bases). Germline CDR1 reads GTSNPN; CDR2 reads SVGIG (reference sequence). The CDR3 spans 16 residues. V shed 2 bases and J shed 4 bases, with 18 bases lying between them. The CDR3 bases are TGTGCCTGGAGTACATCGGACAGAACGTTTAATCAGCCCCAGCATTTT. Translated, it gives CAWSTSDRTFNQPQHF.

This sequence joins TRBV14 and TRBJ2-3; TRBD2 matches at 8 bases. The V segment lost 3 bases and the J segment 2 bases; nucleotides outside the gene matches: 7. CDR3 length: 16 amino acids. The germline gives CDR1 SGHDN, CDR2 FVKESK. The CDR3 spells CASSQLAGGITDTQYF. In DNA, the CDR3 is TGTGCCAGCAGCCAGCTGGCGGGGGGCATCACAGATACGCAGTATTTT.

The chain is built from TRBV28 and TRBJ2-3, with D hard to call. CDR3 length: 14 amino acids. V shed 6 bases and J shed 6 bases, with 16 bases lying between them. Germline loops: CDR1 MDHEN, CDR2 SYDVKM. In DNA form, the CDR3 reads TGTGCCAGCAGCTCTTCAGGTGTCGGCGATACGCAGTATTTT. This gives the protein CASSSSGVGDTQYF.

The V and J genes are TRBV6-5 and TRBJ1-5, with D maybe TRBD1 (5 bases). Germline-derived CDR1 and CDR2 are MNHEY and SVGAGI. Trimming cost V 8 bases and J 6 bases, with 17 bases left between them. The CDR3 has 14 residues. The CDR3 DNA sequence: TGTGCCAGCCGCACCGGGGGATTCTCTCAGCCCCAGCATTTT. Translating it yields CASRTGGFSQPQHF.

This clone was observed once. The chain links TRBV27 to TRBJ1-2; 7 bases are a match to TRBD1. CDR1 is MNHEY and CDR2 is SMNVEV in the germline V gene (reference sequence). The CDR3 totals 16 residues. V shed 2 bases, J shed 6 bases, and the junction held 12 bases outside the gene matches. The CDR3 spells CASSLRGQPVGDGYTF. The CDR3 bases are TGTGCCAGCAGTTTACGGGGACAGCCCGTTGGGGATGGCTACACCTTC.

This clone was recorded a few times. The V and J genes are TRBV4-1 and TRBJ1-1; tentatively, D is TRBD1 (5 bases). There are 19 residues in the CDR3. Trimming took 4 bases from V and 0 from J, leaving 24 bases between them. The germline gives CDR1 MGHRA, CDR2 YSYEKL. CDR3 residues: CASSPTRLLTDALNTEAFF. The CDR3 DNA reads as TGCGCCAGCAGCCCCACGAGGCTCCTGACAGACGCCTTGAACACTGAAGCTTTCTTT.

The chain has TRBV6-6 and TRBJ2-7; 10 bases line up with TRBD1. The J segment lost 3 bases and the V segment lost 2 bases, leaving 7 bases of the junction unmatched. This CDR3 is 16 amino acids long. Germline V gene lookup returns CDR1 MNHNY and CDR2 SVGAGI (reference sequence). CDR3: CASSYLPGTGVYEQYF. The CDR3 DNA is TGTGCCAGCAGTTACCTACCCGGGACAGGGGTCTACGAGCAGTACTTC.

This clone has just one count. The CDR3 loop reads CASTRAGTGIIGGGPQHF. CDR3 coding DNA: TGTGCCAGTACAAGAGCCGGGACAGGGATAATCGGGGGTGGGCCCCAGCATTTT. This chain uses TRBV19 with TRBJ1-5; 9 nucleotides align to TRBD1. The CDR3 length is 18 residues. Germline V gene data show CDR1 as LNHDA and CDR2 as SQIVND (reference sequence). With V trimmed by 7 bases and J by 9 bases, 22 bases remained unmatched.

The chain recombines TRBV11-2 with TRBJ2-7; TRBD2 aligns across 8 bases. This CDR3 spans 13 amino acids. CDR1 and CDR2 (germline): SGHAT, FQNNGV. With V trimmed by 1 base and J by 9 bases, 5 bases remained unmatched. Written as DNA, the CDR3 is TGTGCCAGCAGCTTAGTACAGGCGGGGGGGCAGTACTTC. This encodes CASSLVQAGGQYF.

This chain's CDR3 is CSVEGGGFGTEAFF. The CDR3 bases are TGCAGCGTTGAAGGCGGGGGATTTGGTACTGAAGCTTTCTTT. This chain connects TRBV29-1 to TRBJ1-1; maybe TRBD1 (5 bases). The CDR3 is 14 amino acids. V lost 1 base to trimming and J lost 5 bases, with 14 bases between them. In germline, CDR1 is SQVTM, CDR2 ANQGSEA.

The CDR3 DNA follows: TGTGCCACCATGTCAGCGGGGTACGAGCAGTACTTC. Amino acids: CATMSAGYEQYF. The chain couples TRBV15 to TRBJ2-7, with TRBD2 identical over 7 bases. Looked up from germline, CDR1 is LNHNV and CDR2 is YYDKDF (reference sequence). The CDR3 is 12 amino acids. Trimming at V came to 7 bases and at J to 4 bases, leaving 4 bases not matched to a gene. Filled out from reference TRBV15 and TRBJ2-7, the complete variable domain reads DAMVIQNPRYQVTQFGKPVTLSCSQTLNHNVMYWYQQKSSQAPKLLFHYYDKDFNNEADTPDNFQSRRPNTSFCFLDIRSPGLGDTAMYLCATMSAGYEQYFGPGTRLTVT.

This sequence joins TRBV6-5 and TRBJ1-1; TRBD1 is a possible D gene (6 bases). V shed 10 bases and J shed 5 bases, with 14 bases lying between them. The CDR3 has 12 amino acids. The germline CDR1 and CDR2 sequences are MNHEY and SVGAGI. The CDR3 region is CATGGGDTEAFF. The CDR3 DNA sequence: TGTGCCACCGGCGGGGGCGATACTGAAGCTTTCTTT.

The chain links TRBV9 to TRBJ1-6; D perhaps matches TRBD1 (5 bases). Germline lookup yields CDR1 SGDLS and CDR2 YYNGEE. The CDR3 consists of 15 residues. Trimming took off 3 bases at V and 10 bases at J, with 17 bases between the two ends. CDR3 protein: CASSGRQGSLSPLHF. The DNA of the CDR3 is TGTGCCAGCAGCGGTAGGCAGGGTAGTTTGTCACCCCTCCACTTT. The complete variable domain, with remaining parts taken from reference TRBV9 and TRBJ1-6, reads DSGVTQTPKHLITATGQRVTLRCSPRSGDLSVYWYQQSLDQGLQFLIQYYNGEERAKGNILERFSAQQFPDLHSELNLSSLELGDSALYFCASSGRQGSLSPLHFGNGTRLTVT.

The CDR3 reads CASSSRWGSNEKLFF. CDR3 nucleotides: TGTGCCAGCAGCAGCCGGTGGGGCAGTAATGAAAAACTGTTTTTT. This sequence joins TRBV9 and TRBJ1-4; D is possibly TRBD1 (5 bases). CDR3 length: 15 residues. With 4 bases removed from V and 4 bases from J, the gap between germline ends came to 14 bases. From germline, CDR1 is SGDLS and CDR2 YYNGEE.

CDR3 amino acids: CASRRTSEPYEQYF. The CDR3, as DNA: TGTGCCAGCAGGAGGACTAGCGAACCCTACGAGCAGTACTTC. This chain uses TRBV6-6 with TRBJ2-7, with TRBD2 identical over 9 bases. There are 14 residues in the CDR3. The ends lost 6 bases at V and 2 bases at J; junction bases unmatched: 5. CDR1 and CDR2 from the germline V gene are MNHNY and SVGAGI (reference sequence).

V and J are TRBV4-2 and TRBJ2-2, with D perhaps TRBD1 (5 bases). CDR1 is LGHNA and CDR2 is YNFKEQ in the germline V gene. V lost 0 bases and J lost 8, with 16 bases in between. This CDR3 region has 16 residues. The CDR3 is CASSQDAFSRAGELFF. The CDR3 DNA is TGTGCCAGCAGCCAAGACGCGTTTTCCAGGGCGGGGGAGCTGTTTTTT.

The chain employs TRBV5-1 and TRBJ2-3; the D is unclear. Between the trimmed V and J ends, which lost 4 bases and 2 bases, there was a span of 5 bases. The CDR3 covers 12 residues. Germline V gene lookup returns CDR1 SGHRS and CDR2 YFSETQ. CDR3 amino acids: CASSHNTDTQYF. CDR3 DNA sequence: TGCGCCAGCAGCCACAACACAGATACGCAGTATTTT.

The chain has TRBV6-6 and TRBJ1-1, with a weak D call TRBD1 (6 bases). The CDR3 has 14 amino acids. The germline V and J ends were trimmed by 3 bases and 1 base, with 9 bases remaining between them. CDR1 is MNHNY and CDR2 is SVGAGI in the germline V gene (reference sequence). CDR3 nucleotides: TGTGCCAGCAGTTATCAGGGGCCGAACACTGAAGCTTTCTTT. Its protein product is CASSYQGPNTEAFF.

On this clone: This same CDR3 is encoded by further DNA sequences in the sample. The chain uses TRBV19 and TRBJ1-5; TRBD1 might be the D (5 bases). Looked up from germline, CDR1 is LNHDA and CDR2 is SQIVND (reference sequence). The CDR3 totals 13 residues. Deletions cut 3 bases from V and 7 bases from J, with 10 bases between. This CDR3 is CASSIGRDQPQHF. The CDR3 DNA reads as TGTGCCAGTAGTATCGGGAGGGACCAGCCCCAGCATTTT. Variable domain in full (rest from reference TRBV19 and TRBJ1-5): DGGITQSPKYLFRKEGQNVTLSCEQNLNHDAMYWYRQDPGQGLRLIYYSQIVNDFQKGDIAEGYSVSREKKESFPLTVTSAQKNPTAFYLCASSIGRDQPQHFGDGTRLSIL.

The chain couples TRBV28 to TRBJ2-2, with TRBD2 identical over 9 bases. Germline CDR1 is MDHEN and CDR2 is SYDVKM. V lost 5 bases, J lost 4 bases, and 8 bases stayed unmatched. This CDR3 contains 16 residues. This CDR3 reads CASSPSGMRGTGELFF. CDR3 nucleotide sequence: TGTGCCAGCAGTCCTAGCGGGATGCGGGGCACCGGGGAGCTGTTTTTT.

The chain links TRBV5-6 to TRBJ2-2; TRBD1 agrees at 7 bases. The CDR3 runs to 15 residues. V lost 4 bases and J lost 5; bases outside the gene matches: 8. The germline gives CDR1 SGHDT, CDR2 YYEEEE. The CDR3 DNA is TGTGCCAGCAGCCCCGACAGGGTCGGAACCGGGGAGCTGTTTTTT. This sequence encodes CASSPDRVGTGELFF.